This T cell receptor (beta chain) is drawn from a study of OX40 agonist ivuxolimab in advanced cancers. Study details: A history of anti-PD-1, anti-PD-L1 or anti-CTLA-4 therapy was acceptable, and about 37% had some.

CDR1 and CDR2 from the germline V gene are LNHDA and SQIVND (reference sequence). The length of the CDR3 is 16 residues. With 1 base clipped from V and 2 bases from J, the junction kept 8 bases outside the gene matches. Sequencing used immunoSEQ multiplex PCR; TCRdb keeps in-frame clones, though not all of them. The data hold about 75,000 clones, with roughly 88% observed a single time. The source was CD4+ or CD8+ T cells sorted from blood, collected in a trial of the OX40 agonist ivuxolimab. This TCR was recovered from an adult with an advanced solid tumor such as melanoma, head and neck, liver or kidney cancer. The V and J genes are TRBV19 and TRBJ2-7, with 7 bases aligning to TRBD2. The DNA of the CDR3 is TGTGCCAGTAGTATAGCGGCTAGCGGCGCCACCTACGAGCAGTACTTC. This sequence encodes CASSIAASGATYEQYF. The full variable domain, completed using reference TRBV19 and TRBJ2-7, is DGGITQSPKYLFRKEGQNVTLSCEQNLNHDAMYWYRQDPGQGLRLIYYSQIVNDFQKGDIAEGYSVSREKKESFPLTVTSAQKNPTAFYLCASSIAASGATYEQYFGPGTRLTVT.